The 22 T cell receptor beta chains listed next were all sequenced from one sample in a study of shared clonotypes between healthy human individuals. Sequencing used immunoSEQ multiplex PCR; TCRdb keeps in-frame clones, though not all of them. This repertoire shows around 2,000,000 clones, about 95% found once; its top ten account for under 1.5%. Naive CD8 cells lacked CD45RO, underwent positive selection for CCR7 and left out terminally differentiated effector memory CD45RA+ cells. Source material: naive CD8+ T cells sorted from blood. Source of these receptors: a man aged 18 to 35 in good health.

The CDR3 DNA follows: TGCGCCAGCAGCCAAGATTATGGTGCCGGGACAAGGAACAATGAGCAGTTCTTC. It encodes CASSQDYGAGTRNNEQFF. V and J are TRBV4-3 and TRBJ2-1, with a tentative D call TRBD1 (6 bases). V was shortened by 0 bases and J by 5 bases, with 20 bases between the two germline ends. This CDR3 is built from 18 residues. CDR1 is LGHNA and CDR2 is YSLEER in the germline V gene.

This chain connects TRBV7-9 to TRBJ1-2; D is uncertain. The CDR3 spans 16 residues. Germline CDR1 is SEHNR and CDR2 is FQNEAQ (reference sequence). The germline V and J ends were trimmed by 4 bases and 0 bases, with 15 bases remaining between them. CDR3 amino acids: CASSSARSDPNYGYTF. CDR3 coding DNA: TGTGCCAGCAGCTCCGCCCGCTCAGATCCTAACTATGGCTACACCTTC.

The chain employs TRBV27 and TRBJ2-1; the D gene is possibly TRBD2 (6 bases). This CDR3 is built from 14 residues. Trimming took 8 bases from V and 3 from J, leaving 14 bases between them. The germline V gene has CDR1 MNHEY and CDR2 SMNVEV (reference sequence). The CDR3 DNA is TGTGCCAGCTCAATGGAGGGGAGCTACAATGAGCAGTTCTTC. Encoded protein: CASSMEGSYNEQFF.

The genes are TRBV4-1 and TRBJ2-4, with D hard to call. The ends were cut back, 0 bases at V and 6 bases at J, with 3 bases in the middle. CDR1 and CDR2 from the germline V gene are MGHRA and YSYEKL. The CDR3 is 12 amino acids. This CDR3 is CASSQDGNIQYF. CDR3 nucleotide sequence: TGCGCCAGCAGCCAAGATGGAAACATTCAGTACTTC.

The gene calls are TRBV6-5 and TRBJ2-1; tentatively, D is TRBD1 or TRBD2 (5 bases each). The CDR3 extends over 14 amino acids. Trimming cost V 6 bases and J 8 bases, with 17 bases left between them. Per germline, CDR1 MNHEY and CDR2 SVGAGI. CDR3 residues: CASSRGWEFDEQFF. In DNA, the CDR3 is TGTGCCAGCAGCCGGGGCTGGGAATTCGATGAGCAGTTCTTC.

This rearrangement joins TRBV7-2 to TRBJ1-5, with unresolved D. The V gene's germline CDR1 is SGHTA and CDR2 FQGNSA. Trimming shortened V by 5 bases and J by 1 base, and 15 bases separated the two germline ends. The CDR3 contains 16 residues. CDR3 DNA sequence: TGTGCCAGCAGCCAAGGTGGACCTGGGAGCAATCAGCCCCAGCATTTT. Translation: CASSQGGPGSNQPQHF. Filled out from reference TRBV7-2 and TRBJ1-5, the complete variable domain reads GAGVSQSPSNKVTEKGKDVELRCDPISGHTALYWYRQSLGQGLEFLIYFQGNSAPDKSGLPSDRFSAERTGGSVSTLTIQRTQQEDSAVYLCASSQGGPGSNQPQHFGDGTRLSIL.

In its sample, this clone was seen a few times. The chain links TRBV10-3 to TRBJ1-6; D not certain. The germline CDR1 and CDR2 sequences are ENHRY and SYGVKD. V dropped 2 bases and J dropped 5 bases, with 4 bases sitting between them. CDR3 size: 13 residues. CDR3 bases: TGTGCCATCAGTGAGGGAGATAATTCACCCCTCCACTTT. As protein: CAISEGDNSPLHF.

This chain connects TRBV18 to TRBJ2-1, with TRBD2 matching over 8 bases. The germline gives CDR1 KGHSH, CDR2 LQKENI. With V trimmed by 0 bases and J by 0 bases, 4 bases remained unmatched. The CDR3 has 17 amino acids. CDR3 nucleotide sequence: TGTGCCAGCTCACCACCGGGACTAGATGACTCCTACAATGAGCAGTTCTTC. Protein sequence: CASSPPGLDDSYNEQFF.

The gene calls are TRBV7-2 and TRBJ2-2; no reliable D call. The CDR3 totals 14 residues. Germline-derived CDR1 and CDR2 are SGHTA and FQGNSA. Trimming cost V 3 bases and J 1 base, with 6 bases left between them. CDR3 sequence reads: CASSFTENTGELFF. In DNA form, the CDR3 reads TGTGCCAGCAGCTTTACAGAGAACACCGGGGAGCTGTTTTTT.

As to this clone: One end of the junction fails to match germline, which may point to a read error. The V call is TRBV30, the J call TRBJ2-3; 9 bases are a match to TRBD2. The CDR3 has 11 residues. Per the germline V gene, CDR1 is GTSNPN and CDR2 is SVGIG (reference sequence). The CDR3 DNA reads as TGTGCCTGGAGTGTGGGGACTAGCTTCCATTTT. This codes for CAWSVGTSFHF.

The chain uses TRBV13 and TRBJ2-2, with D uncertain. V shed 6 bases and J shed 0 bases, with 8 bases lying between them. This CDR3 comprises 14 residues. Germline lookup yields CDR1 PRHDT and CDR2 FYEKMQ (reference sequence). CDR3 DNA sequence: TGTGCCAGCAGATGGGGTACGAACACCGGGGAGCTGTTTTTT. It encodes CASRWGTNTGELFF.

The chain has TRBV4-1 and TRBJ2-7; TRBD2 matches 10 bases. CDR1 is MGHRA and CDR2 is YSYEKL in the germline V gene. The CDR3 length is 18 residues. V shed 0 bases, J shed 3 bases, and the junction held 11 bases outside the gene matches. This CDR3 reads CASSQEMASGGYFYEQYF. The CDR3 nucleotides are TGCGCCAGCAGCCAAGAAATGGCTAGCGGGGGATATTTCTACGAGCAGTACTTC.

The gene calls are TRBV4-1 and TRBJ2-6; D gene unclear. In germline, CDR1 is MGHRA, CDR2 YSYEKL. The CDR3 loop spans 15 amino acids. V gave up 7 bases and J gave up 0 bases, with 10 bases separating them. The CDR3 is CASTAVLSGANVLTF. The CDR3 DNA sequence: TGCGCCAGCACCGCGGTTCTCTCTGGGGCCAACGTCCTGACTTTC.

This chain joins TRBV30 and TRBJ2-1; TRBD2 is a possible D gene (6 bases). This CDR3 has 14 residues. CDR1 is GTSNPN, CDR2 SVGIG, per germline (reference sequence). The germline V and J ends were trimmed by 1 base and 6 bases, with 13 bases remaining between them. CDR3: CAWSAGVRGNEQFF. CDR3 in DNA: TGTGCCTGGAGTGCGGGAGTTCGGGGCAATGAGCAGTTCTTC.

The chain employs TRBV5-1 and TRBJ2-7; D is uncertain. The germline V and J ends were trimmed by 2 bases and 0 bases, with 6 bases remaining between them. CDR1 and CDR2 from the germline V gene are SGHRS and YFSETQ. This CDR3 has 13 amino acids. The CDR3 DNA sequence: TGCGCCAGCAGCTTAATTGCCTCCTACGAGCAGTACTTC. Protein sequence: CASSLIASYEQYF.

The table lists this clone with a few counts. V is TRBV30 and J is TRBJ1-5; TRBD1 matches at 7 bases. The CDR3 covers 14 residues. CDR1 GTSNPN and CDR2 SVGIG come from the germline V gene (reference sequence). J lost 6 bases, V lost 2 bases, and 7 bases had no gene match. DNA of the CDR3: TGTGCCTGGAGTCCAGACAGGGAGGCTCAGCCCCAGCATTTT. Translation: CAWSPDREAQPQHF. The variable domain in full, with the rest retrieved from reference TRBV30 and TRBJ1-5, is SQTIHQWPATLVQPVGSPLSLECTVEGTSNPNLYWYRQAAGRGLQLLFYSVGIGQISSEVPQNLSASRPQDRQFILSSKKLLLSDSGFYLCAWSPDREAQPQHFGDGTRLSIL.

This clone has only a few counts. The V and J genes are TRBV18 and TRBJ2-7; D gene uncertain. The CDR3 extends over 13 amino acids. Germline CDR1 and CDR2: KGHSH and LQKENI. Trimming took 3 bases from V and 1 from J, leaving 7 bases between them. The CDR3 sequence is CASSPAQSYEQYF. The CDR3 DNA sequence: TGTGCCAGCTCACCGGCACAATCCTACGAGCAGTACTTC.

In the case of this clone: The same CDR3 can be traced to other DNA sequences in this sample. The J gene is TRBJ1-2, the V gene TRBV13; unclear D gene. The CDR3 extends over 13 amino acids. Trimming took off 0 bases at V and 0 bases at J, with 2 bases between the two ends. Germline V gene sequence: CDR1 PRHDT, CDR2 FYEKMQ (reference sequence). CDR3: CASSLGANYGYTF. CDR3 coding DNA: TGTGCCAGCAGCTTAGGGGCTAACTATGGCTACACCTTC.

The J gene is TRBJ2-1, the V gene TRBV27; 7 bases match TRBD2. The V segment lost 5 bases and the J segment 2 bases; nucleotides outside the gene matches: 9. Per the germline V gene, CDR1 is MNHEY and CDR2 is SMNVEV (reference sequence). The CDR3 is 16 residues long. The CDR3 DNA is TGTGCCAGCAGTACCGCCGGTGCGGGAGCCTACAATGAGCAGTTCTTC. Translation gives CASSTAGAGAYNEQFF.

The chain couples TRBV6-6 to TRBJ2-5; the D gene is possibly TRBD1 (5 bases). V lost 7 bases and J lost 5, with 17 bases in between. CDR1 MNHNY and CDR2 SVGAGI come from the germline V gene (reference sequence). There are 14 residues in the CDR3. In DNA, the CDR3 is TGTGCCAGCATTCCCTGGGGCGCTGGGGAGACCCAGTACTTC. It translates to CASIPWGAGETQYF.

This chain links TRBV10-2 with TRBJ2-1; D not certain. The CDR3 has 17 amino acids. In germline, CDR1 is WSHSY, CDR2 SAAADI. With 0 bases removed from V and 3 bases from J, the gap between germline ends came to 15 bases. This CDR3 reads CASSESSLSIIYNEQFF. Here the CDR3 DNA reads TGCGCCAGCAGTGAGTCGTCACTAAGTATAATCTACAATGAGCAGTTCTTC.

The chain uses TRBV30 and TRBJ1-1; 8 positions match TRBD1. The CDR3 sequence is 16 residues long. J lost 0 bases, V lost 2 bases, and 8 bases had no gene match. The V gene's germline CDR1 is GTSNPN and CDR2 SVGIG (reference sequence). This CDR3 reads CAWSREDREMNTEAFF. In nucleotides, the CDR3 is TGTGCCTGGAGTCGAGAGGACAGGGAAATGAACACTGAAGCTTTCTTT.